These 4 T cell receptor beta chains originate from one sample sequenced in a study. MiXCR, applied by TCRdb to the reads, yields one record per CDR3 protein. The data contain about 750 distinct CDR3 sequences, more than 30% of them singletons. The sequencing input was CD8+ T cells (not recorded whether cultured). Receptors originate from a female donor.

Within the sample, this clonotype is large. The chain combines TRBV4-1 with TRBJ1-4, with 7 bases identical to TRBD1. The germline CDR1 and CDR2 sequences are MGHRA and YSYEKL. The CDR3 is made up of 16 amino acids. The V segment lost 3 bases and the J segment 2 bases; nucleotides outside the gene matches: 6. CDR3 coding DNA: TGCGCCAGCAGCCAGGAAACAGGGGCGACTAATGAAAAACTGTTTTTT. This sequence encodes CASSQETGATNEKLFF.

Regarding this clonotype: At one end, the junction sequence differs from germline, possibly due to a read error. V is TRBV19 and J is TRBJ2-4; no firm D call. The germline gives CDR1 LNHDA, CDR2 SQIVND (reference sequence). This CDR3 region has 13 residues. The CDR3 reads CASSAHHLGIQYF. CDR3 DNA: TGTGCCAGTAGTGCACACCATTTGGGGATTCAGTACTTT.

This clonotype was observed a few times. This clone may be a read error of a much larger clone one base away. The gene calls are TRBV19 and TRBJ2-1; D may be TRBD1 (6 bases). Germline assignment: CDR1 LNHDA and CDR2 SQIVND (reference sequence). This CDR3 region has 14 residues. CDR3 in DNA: TGTGCCAGTAGTATAGTGGTACAGGGCAATGGGCAGTTCTTC. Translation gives CASSIVVQGNGQFF.

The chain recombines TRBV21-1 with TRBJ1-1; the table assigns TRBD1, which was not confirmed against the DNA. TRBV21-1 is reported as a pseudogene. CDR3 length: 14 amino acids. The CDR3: CASRTEKAVLLAFF. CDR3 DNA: TGTGCCAGCAGAACCGAAAAGGCGGTCCTGTTAGCCTTCTTT.